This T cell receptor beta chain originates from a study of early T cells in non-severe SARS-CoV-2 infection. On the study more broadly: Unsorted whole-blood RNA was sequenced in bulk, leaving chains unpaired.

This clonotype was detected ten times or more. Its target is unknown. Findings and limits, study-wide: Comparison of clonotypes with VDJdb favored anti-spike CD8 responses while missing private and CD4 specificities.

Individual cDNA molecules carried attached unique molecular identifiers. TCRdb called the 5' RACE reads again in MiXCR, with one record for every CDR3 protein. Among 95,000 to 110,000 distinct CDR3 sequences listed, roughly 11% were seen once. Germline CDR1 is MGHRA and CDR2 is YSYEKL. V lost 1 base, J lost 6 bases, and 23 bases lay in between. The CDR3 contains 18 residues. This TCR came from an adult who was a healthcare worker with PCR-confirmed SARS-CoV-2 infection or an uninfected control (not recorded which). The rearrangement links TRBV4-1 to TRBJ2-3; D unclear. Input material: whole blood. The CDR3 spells CASSQAYGRMAFTDTQYF. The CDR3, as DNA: TGCGCCAGCAGCCAAGCCTACGGTAGAATGGCATTCACTGATACGCAGTATTTT.